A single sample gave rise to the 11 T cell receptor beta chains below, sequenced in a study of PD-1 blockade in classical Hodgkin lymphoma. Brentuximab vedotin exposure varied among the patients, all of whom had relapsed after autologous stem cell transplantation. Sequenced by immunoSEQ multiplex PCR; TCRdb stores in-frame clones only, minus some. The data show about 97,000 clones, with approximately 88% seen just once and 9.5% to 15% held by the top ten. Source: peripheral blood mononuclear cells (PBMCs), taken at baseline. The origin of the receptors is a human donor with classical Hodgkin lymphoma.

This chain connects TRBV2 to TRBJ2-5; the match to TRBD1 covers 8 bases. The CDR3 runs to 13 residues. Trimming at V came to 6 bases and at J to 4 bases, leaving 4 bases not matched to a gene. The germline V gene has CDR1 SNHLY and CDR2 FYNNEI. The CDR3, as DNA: TGTGCCAGCAGCGCCGACAGGGGAGAGACCCAGTACTTC. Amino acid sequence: CASSADRGETQYF. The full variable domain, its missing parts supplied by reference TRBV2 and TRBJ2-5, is EPEVTQTPSHQVTQMGQEVILRCVPISNHLYFYWYRQILGQKVEFLVSFYNNEISEKSEIFDDQFSVERPDGSNFTLKIRSTKLEDSAMYFCASSADRGETQYFGPGTRLLVL.

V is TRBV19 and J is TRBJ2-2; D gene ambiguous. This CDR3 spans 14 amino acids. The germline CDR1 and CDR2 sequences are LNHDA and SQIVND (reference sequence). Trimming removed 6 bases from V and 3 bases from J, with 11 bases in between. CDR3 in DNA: TGTGCCAGTAGAAAGGGTGGGGACACCGGGGAGCTGTTTTTT. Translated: CASRKGGDTGELFF.

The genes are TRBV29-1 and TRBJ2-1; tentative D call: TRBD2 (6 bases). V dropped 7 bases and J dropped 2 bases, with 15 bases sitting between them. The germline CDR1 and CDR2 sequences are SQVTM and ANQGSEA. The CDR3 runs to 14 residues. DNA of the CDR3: TGCAGCGGGGCTCCGGGACTCCCCTACAATGAGCAGTTCTTC. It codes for CSGAPGLPYNEQFF.

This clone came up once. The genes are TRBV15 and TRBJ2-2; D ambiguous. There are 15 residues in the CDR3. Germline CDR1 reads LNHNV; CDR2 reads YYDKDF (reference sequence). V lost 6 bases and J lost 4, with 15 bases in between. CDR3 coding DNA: TGTGCCACCAGATTAAGCAGAGCTATCACCGGGGAGCTGTTTTTT. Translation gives CATRLSRAITGELFF. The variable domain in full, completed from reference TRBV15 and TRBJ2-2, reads DAMVIQNPRYQVTQFGKPVTLSCSQTLNHNVMYWYQQKSSQAPKLLFHYYDKDFNNEADTPDNFQSRRPNTSFCFLDIRSPGLGDTAMYLCATRLSRAITGELFFGEGSRLTVL.

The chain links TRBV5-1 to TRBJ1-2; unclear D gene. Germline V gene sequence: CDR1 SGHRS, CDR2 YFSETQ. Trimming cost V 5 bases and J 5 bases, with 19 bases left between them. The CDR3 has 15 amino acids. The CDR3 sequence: CASRESGVEKYGYTF. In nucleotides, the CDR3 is TGCGCCAGCAGGGAGTCAGGTGTCGAGAAATATGGCTACACCTTC.

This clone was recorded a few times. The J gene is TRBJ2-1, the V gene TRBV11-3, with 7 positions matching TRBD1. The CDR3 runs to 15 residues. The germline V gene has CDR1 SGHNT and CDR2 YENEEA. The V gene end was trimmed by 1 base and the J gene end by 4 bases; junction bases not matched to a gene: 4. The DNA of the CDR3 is TGTGCCAGCAGCTTAGCGGGACAGAGATACAATGAGCAGTTCTTC. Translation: CASSLAGQRYNEQFF.

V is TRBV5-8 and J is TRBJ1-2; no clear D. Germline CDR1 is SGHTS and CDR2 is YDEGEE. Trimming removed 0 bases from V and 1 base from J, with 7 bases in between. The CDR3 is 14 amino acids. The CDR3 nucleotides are TGTGCCAGCAGCTTGGCCCACTATAACTATGGCTACACCTTC. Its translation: CASSLAHYNYGYTF.

This chain's CDR3 is CSVEGREGSETQYF. CDR3 DNA: TGCAGCGTTGAAGGAAGGGAGGGATCGGAGACCCAGTACTTC. V usage is TRBV29-1 and J usage is TRBJ2-5; 7 nucleotides agree with TRBD2. CDR3 size: 14 residues. Germline V gives CDR1 SQVTM, CDR2 ANQGSEA. Trimming at V came to 1 base and at J to 5 bases, leaving 7 bases not matched to a gene.

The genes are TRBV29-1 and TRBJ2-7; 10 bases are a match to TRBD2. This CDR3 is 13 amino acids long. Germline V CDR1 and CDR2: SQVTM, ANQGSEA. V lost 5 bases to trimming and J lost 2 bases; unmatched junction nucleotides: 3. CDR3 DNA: TGCAGCGTTCGACTAGCGGGCCCCTACGAGCAGTACTTC. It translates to CSVRLAGPYEQYF.

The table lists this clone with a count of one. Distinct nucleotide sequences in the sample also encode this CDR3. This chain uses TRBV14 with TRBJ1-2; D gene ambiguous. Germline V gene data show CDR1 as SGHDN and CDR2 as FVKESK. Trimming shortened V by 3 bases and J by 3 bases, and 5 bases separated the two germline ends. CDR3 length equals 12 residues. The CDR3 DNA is TGTGCCAGCAGCCAGGGTCACTATGGCTACACCTTC. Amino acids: CASSQGHYGYTF.

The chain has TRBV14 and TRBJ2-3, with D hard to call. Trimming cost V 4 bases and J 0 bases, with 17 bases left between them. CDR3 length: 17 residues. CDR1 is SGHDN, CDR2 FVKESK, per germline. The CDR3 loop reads CASSRGLTPRSTDTQYF. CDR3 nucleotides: TGTGCCAGCAGCCGTGGGCTCACTCCCCGTAGCACAGATACGCAGTATTTT.